This T cell receptor beta chain originates from a study of CD8+CD57+ T cells in acquired aplastic anemia. On the study more broadly: Sorted CD4+ and CD8+ cells yielded roughly 3.4 ug of DNA on average.

Overall study findings and caveats: It was found that roughly 31 CD8+ CDR3 sequences were shared between patients and controls. Patients versus controls showed no significant CD8+ Simpson's diversity difference.

Profiling that covered TCR beta VDJ and CDR3 relied on genomic DNA as its template. TCRdb itself ran the reads through MiXCR, one entry per CDR3 protein. This table has around 170,000 distinct CDR3 sequences, more than 45% appearing once. This clonotype was seen many times. The antigen remains unidentified. Sequenced patients had shown CD8+CD57+ cell expansion by flow cytometry. Patients had received no therapy at the time of blood sampling. The CDR3 covers 14 residues. Germline V lookup: CDR1 SGHRS, CDR2 YFSETQ. Trimming stripped 2 bases from V and 6 bases from J, with 11 bases between. The receptor was derived from a human donor with aplastic anemia. The rearrangement links TRBV5-1 to TRBJ1-4, with a weak D call TRBD1 (5 bases). The source material was sorted CD4+, CD8+, or CD8+CD57+ T cells (not recorded which) from PBMCs. In nucleotides, the CDR3 is TGCGCCAGCAGCTTTGTGGGGCGGGATGAAAAACTGTTTTTT. Amino acid sequence: CASSFVGRDEKLFF.